These T cell receptor beta chains were read from a single sample in a study of blood T cell repertoires in COVID-19. Produced via immunoSEQ multiplex PCR; TCRdb's table is partial and in-frame only. The repertoire has under 150,000 clones, roughly 76% of them found once; the top ten carry 8% to 9%. Sequenced sample: peripheral blood. The source of these receptors is a human donor with acute or convalescent COVID-19. The donor label of this sample is uncertain. Both conserved end residues are part of each CDR3. A D gene is named only where the DNA matches it firmly. The size field is filled for only some rows; it gives once, few, many or a size class.

clone_size: -; d_call: -; v_call: TRBV2; j_call: TRBJ2-1; cdr3_aa: CATRGSSYNEQFF; cdr3_nt: TGTGCCACCAGAGGGAGCTCCTACAATGAGCAGTTCTTC
clone_size: once; d_call: -; v_call: TRBV11-2; j_call: TRBJ1-3; cdr3_aa: CASSIPQGYTIYF; cdr3_nt: TGTGCCAGCAGCATTCCCCAGGGATACACCATATATTTT
clone_size: -; d_call: -; v_call: TRBV14; j_call: TRBJ1-1; cdr3_aa: CASSTRERNTEAFF; cdr3_nt: TGTGCCAGCAGCACCCGGGAGAGAAACACTGAAGCTTTCTTT
clone_size: -; d_call: -; v_call: TRBV15; j_call: TRBJ1-2; cdr3_aa: CATSRDLTPDTF; cdr3_nt: TGTGCCACCAGCAGAGATTTGACACCGGACACCTTC
clone_size: -; d_call: TRBD1; v_call: TRBV15; j_call: TRBJ1-4; cdr3_aa: CATSFTGGVSNEKLFF; cdr3_nt: TGTGCCACCAGCTTCACAGGGGGCGTGTCTAATGAAAAACTGTTTTTT
clone_size: -; d_call: TRBD1; v_call: TRBV6-5; j_call: TRBJ2-5; cdr3_aa: CASSFGQGWQTQYF; cdr3_nt: TGTGCCAGCAGTTTCGGACAGGGATGGCAGACCCAGTACTTC
clone_size: once; d_call: -; v_call: TRBV4-1; j_call: TRBJ1-6; cdr3_aa: CASSPRRGGLYSPLHF; cdr3_nt: TGCGCCAGCAGCCCCCGCCGGGGGGGGCTATACTCACCCCTCCACTTT
clone_size: -; d_call: -; v_call: TRBV5-5; j_call: TRBJ1-2; cdr3_aa: CASSWGGGNGYTF; cdr3_nt: TGTGCCAGCAGCTGGGGCGGGGGGAATGGCTACACCTTC
clone_size: -; d_call: -; v_call: TRBV7-7; j_call: TRBJ2-7; cdr3_aa: CASSLAPAGNNEQYF; cdr3_nt: TGTGCTAGCAGCTTAGCGCCGGCAGGGAACAACGAGCAGTACTTC
clone_size: -; d_call: TRBD1; v_call: TRBV7-9; j_call: TRBJ1-5; cdr3_aa: CASRWKQGSQPQHF; cdr3_nt: TGTGCCAGCAGGTGGAAACAGGGGAGTCAGCCCCAGCATTTT
clone_size: -; d_call: TRBD1; v_call: TRBV27; j_call: TRBJ2-1; cdr3_aa: CASSLGTALRDEQFF; cdr3_nt: TGTGCCAGCAGCCTAGGGACAGCCCTGAGGGATGAGCAGTTCTTC
clone_size: -; d_call: -; v_call: TRBV5-5; j_call: TRBJ2-4; cdr3_aa: CASSWVVKGLDIQYF; cdr3_nt: TGTGCCAGCAGCTGGGTTGTCAAGGGGTTAGACATTCAGTACTTC
clone_size: -; d_call: -; v_call: TRBV6-5; j_call: TRBJ1-3; cdr3_aa: CVSKGREASGNTIYF; cdr3_nt: TGCGTTTCTAAGGGCAGGGAGGCCTCTGGAAACACCATATATTTT
clone_size: -; d_call: TRBD1; v_call: TRBV24-1; j_call: TRBJ2-3; cdr3_aa: CATSDTGDPYTDTQYF; cdr3_nt: TGTGCCACCAGTGACACAGGGGATCCATACACAGATACGCAGTATTTT
clone_size: -; d_call: TRBD1; v_call: TRBV15; j_call: TRBJ2-3; cdr3_aa: CATGRTGTSTDTQYF; cdr3_nt: TGTGCCACTGGCCGGACAGGGACTAGCACAGATACGCAGTATTTT
clone_size: -; d_call: -; v_call: TRBV19; j_call: TRBJ1-2; cdr3_aa: CASSIPTGLSRYGYTF; cdr3_nt: TGTGCCAGTAGTATCCCAACGGGTCTTTCCCGCTATGGCTACACCTTC
clone_size: once; d_call: -; v_call: TRBV19; j_call: TRBJ1-2; cdr3_aa: CASSPRAALYGYTF; cdr3_nt: TGTGCCAGTAGTCCCAGGGCAGCCCTATATGGCTACACCTTC
clone_size: -; d_call: -; v_call: TRBV28; j_call: TRBJ1-4; cdr3_aa: CASSLSTGWGEKLFF; cdr3_nt: TGTGCCAGCAGTTTAAGCACAGGGTGGGGTGAAAAACTGTTTTTT
clone_size: -; d_call: TRBD1; v_call: TRBV3-1/TRBV3-2; j_call: TRBJ1-5; cdr3_aa: CASSQGTGGQPQHF; cdr3_nt: TGTGCCAGCAGCCAAGGGACAGGGGGTCAGCCCCAGCATTTT
clone_size: -; d_call: TRBD1; v_call: TRBV9; j_call: TRBJ1-4; cdr3_aa: CASSPRQGRTNEKLFF; cdr3_nt: TGTGCCAGCAGCCCACGACAGGGGCGGACTAATGAAAAACTGTTTTTT
clone_size: -; d_call: TRBD1; v_call: TRBV30; j_call: TRBJ1-2; cdr3_aa: CAWIRQGRGYTF; cdr3_nt: TGTGCCTGGATCCGACAGGGTCGCGGCTACACCTTC
clone_size: few; d_call: -; v_call: TRBV10-2; j_call: TRBJ2-7; cdr3_aa: CASRTDSYEQYF; cdr3_nt: TGCGCCAGCCGGACAGACTCCTACGAGCAGTACTTC
clone_size: -; d_call: -; v_call: TRBV7-2; j_call: TRBJ2-7; cdr3_aa: CASSLEAGNYEQYF; cdr3_nt: TGTGCCAGCAGCTTAGAGGCAGGTAACTACGAGCAGTACTTC
clone_size: -; d_call: -; v_call: TRBV6-5; j_call: TRBJ1-6; cdr3_aa: CASRGGALNSPLHF; cdr3_nt: TGTGCCAGCCGAGGGGGGGCACTTAATTCACCCCTCCACTTT
clone_size: -; d_call: -; v_call: TRBV16; j_call: TRBJ1-1; cdr3_aa: CASSQDTNTEAFF; cdr3_nt: TGTGCCAGCAGCCAAGACACTAACACTGAAGCTTTCTTT
clone_size: -; d_call: -; v_call: TRBV21-1; j_call: TRBJ1-5; cdr3_aa: CASSKGGDSSPQPQHF; cdr3_nt: TGTGCCAGCAGCAAAGGCGGGGACAGCTCCCCTCAGCCCCAGCATTTT
clone_size: -; d_call: TRBD1; v_call: TRBV30; j_call: TRBJ1-1; cdr3_aa: CAWSKGAPEAFF; cdr3_nt: TGTGCCTGGAGTAAGGGGGCTCCTGAAGCTTTCTTT
clone_size: once; d_call: -; v_call: TRBV27; j_call: TRBJ1-5; cdr3_aa: CASSFKGVGLDSNQPQHF; cdr3_nt: TGTGCCAGCAGTTTTAAAGGGGTGGGTCTAGATAGCAATCAGCCCCAGCATTTT
clone_size: -; d_call: -; v_call: TRBV6-5; j_call: TRBJ2-5; cdr3_aa: CAIRGGIQETQYF; cdr3_nt: TGTGCCATTAGAGGGGGTATCCAAGAGACCCAGTACTTC